A selection of T cell receptor beta chains follows, all from one sample in a study of metastatic and nonmetastatic thyroid tumors. TCRdb re-called clones via MiXCR from the PCR reads. This sample carries tens of thousands of clones, approximately 15% of them seen once, and the ten largest clones take around 3%. Material for sequencing was blood. The receptor set was obtained from a female donor with papillary thyroid cancer or a benign thyroid nodule (not recorded which). Some clones in this sample may be carry-over from other donors' samples. CDR3s include the opening cysteine and the closing phenylalanine or tryptophan. Fields, in order: J gene, V gene, D gene, clone size, CDR3 DNA, CDR3 protein. A D gene is named only where the DNA matches it firmly. Size is omitted from some rows. Given values are once, few, many or a class for expanded clones.

j_gene: TRBJ2-1; v_gene: TRBV4-2; d_gene: NA; abundance: many; CDR3nt: TGTGCCAGCAGCCAAGATCGGGGGAGAGAGTTCTTC; CDR3aa: CASSQDRGREFF
j_gene: TRBJ1-1; v_gene: TRBV20-1; d_gene: NA; abundance: NA; CDR3nt: TGCAGTGCTATAAATGGTATAGGGACCACTGAAGCTTTCTTT; CDR3aa: CSAINGIGTTEAFF
j_gene: TRBJ2-1; v_gene: TRBV6-1; d_gene: TRBD2; abundance: few; CDR3nt: TGTGCCAGCATCCCCCCTTTAGCGGGAGGGCCCAATGAGCAGTTCTTC; CDR3aa: CASIPPLAGGPNEQFF
j_gene: TRBJ2-6; v_gene: TRBV6-2/TRBV6-3; d_gene: TRBD1; abundance: many; CDR3nt: TGTGCCAGCAGTCGGACAGGTGTGGGCCCCGGGGCCAACGTCCTGACTTTC; CDR3aa: CASSRTGVGPGANVLTF
j_gene: TRBJ1-1; v_gene: TRBV20-1; d_gene: NA; abundance: NA; CDR3nt: TGCAGTGCGGGAGGGGGGACTAACACTGAAGCCTTCTTT; CDR3aa: CSAGGGTNTEAFF
j_gene: TRBJ1-6; v_gene: TRBV6-1; d_gene: NA; abundance: few; CDR3nt: TGTGCCAGCAGATACACCCCTGACTATAATTCACCCCTCCACTTT; CDR3aa: CASRYTPDYNSPLHF
j_gene: TRBJ2-7; v_gene: TRBV19; d_gene: NA; abundance: NA; CDR3nt: TGTGCCAGTAGTGTGACGCAGGGAGCCTACGAGCAGTACTTC; CDR3aa: CASSVTQGAYEQYF
j_gene: TRBJ2-1; v_gene: TRBV6-5; d_gene: TRBD2; abundance: few; CDR3nt: TGTGCCAGCAGTTCCCCCAATAGCGGGAGTTTCGGGTATGAGCAGTTCTTC; CDR3aa: CASSSPNSGSFGYEQFF
j_gene: TRBJ2-7; v_gene: TRBV20-1; d_gene: NA; abundance: NA; CDR3nt: TGCAGTGATCCCCCCGACAGCAGCTACGAGCAGTACTTC; CDR3aa: CSDPPDSSYEQYF
j_gene: TRBJ2-7; v_gene: TRBV30; d_gene: TRBD1; abundance: many; CDR3nt: TGTGCCTGGAGATCCAGGGGGATCGGACTGAGGTACGAGCAGTACTTC; CDR3aa: CAWRSRGIGLRYEQYF
j_gene: TRBJ2-3; v_gene: TRBV19; d_gene: TRBD2; abundance: NA; CDR3nt: TGTGCCAGTAGTCCGAAGGGACTAGCGGGACACACAGATACGCAGTATTTT; CDR3aa: CASSPKGLAGHTDTQYF
j_gene: TRBJ2-1; v_gene: TRBV2; d_gene: TRBD2; abundance: many; CDR3nt: TGTGCCGCAAAGGGCCTGACGGGGGGTGAGCAGTTCTTC; CDR3aa: CAAKGLTGGEQFF
j_gene: TRBJ2-1; v_gene: TRBV6-2/TRBV6-3; d_gene: NA; abundance: NA; CDR3nt: TGTGCCAGCACCGCGGGACATCACAATGAGCAGTTCTTC; CDR3aa: CASTAGHHNEQFF
j_gene: TRBJ1-5; v_gene: TRBV28; d_gene: NA; abundance: few; CDR3nt: TGTGCCATCATCTCGGGGGGCTGGAATCAGCCCCATCATTTT; CDR3aa: CAIISGGWNQPHHF
j_gene: TRBJ2-7; v_gene: TRBV7-2; d_gene: NA; abundance: many; CDR3nt: TGTGCCAGCAGCGTCTGGGGGCACCAAAACGAGCAGTACTTC; CDR3aa: CASSVWGHQNEQYF
j_gene: TRBJ1-2; v_gene: TRBV11-1; d_gene: NA; abundance: many; CDR3nt: TGTGCCAGCAGCTTAGGAGGGAGAACTCACTATGGCTACACCTTC; CDR3aa: CASSLGGRTHYGYTF
j_gene: TRBJ2-3; v_gene: TRBV6-4; d_gene: NA; abundance: few; CDR3nt: TGTGCCAGCATTGCTACGACAATTGCAGATACGCAGTATTTT; CDR3aa: CASIATTIADTQYF
j_gene: TRBJ2-7; v_gene: TRBV18; d_gene: TRBD1; abundance: many; CDR3nt: TGTGCCAGCTCACCACCGAGACGACAGGGGAGCTCCTACGAGCAGTACTTC; CDR3aa: CASSPPRRQGSSYEQYF
j_gene: TRBJ2-7; v_gene: TRBV28; d_gene: NA; abundance: NA; CDR3nt: TGTGCCAGCAGTTTGGGGCCAGCGATCTACGAGCAGTACTTC; CDR3aa: CASSLGPAIYEQYF
j_gene: TRBJ1-6; v_gene: TRBV7-1; d_gene: NA; abundance: many; CDR3nt: TGTGCCAGCAGCTCCGCCCTTCGGAGCCGGACGCCAACGCGGGGTTCACCCCTCCACTTT; CDR3aa: CASSSALRSRTPTRGSPLHF
j_gene: TRBJ2-7; v_gene: TRBV28; d_gene: TRBD1; abundance: many; CDR3nt: TGTGCCAGCAGTTCCTACTTCGGACAGGAGCTTTACGAGCAGTACTTC; CDR3aa: CASSSYFGQELYEQYF
j_gene: TRBJ1-5; v_gene: TRBV12-3/TRBV12-4; d_gene: TRBD1; abundance: few; CDR3nt: TGTGCCAGCAAACAGGGGGGCAATCAGCCCCAGCATTTT; CDR3aa: CASKQGGNQPQHF
j_gene: TRBJ1-3; v_gene: TRBV7-9; d_gene: NA; abundance: NA; CDR3nt: TGTGCCAGCAGCCTTCCGCGACTCTCGGCGAACACCGTATATTTT; CDR3aa: CASSLPRLSANTVYF
j_gene: TRBJ2-3; v_gene: TRBV7-2; d_gene: TRBD1; abundance: many; CDR3nt: TGTGCCAGCAGCTTAAGTTTCGGGACAGGTCGCACAGATACGCAGTATTTT; CDR3aa: CASSLSFGTGRTDTQYF
j_gene: TRBJ2-2; v_gene: TRBV28; d_gene: NA; abundance: few; CDR3nt: TGTGCCAGCATTTTCAACACCGGGCAGCTGTTTTTT; CDR3aa: CASIFNTGQLFF
j_gene: TRBJ2-1; v_gene: TRBV30; d_gene: TRBD1; abundance: many; CDR3nt: TGTGCCTGGAGTCCCCCTTACGGGACAGGGGGCCCATCCTACAATGAGCAGTTCTTC; CDR3aa: CAWSPPYGTGGPSYNEQFF
j_gene: TRBJ1-1; v_gene: TRBV6-6; d_gene: NA; abundance: NA; CDR3nt: TGTGCCAACAGTTACGAGGACGTACGGAACACTGAAGCTTTCTTT; CDR3aa: CANSYEDVRNTEAFF
j_gene: TRBJ1-2; v_gene: TRBV12-3/TRBV12-4; d_gene: NA; abundance: few; CDR3nt: TGTGCCAGCAGTTTAGAGGCCTTTTTCAAGGGGACGATATATGGCTACACCTTC; CDR3aa: CASSLEAFFKGTIYGYTF
j_gene: TRBJ2-1; v_gene: TRBV9; d_gene: NA; abundance: many; CDR3nt: TGTGCCAGCAGCGTGATAGCGACGGGTACGGATGAGCAGTTCTTC; CDR3aa: CASSVIATGTDEQFF
j_gene: TRBJ2-3; v_gene: TRBV19; d_gene: NA; abundance: NA; CDR3nt: TGTGCCAGTAGTATAAGGTTAGCAGATACTCAGTATTTT; CDR3aa: CASSIRLADTQYF
j_gene: TRBJ2-2; v_gene: TRBV7-3; d_gene: TRBD1; abundance: many; CDR3nt: TGTGCCAGCAGCTCGGGACAGGTCCCCGGGGAGCTGTTTTTT; CDR3aa: CASSSGQVPGELFF
j_gene: TRBJ2-1; v_gene: TRBV20-1; d_gene: TRBD2; abundance: many; CDR3nt: TGCAGTGCGAAAAGGAGAGCGGGAGGGCTCAACAATGAGCAGTTCTTC; CDR3aa: CSAKRRAGGLNNEQFF
j_gene: TRBJ1-2; v_gene: TRBV28; d_gene: NA; abundance: few; CDR3nt: TGTGCCAGCAGCTCCCCCTCAGGGGTAGAGGCCTACACCTTC; CDR3aa: CASSSPSGVEAYTF
j_gene: TRBJ1-6; v_gene: TRBV28; d_gene: TRBD1; abundance: NA; CDR3nt: TGTGCCAGCAGAGACGACAGGGAAAATTCACCCCTACACTTT; CDR3aa: CASRDDRENSPLHF
j_gene: TRBJ1-1; v_gene: TRBV6-4; d_gene: TRBD1; abundance: many; CDR3nt: TGTGCCAGCAGCAGACAGGGAGGAGACACTGAAGCTTTCTTT; CDR3aa: CASSRQGGDTEAFF
j_gene: TRBJ2-7; v_gene: TRBV3-1; d_gene: NA; abundance: many; CDR3nt: TGTGCCAGCAGCCCGGGGGACTCTAGCTACGAGCAGTACTTC; CDR3aa: CASSPGDSSYEQYF
j_gene: TRBJ1-5; v_gene: TRBV12-3/TRBV12-4; d_gene: TRBD1; abundance: NA; CDR3nt: TGTGTCAGCAGTCAACAGGGGACGGCTAAACAGCCCCAGCATTTT; CDR3aa: CVSSQQGTAKQPQHF
j_gene: TRBJ2-6; v_gene: TRBV19; d_gene: TRBD1; abundance: NA; CDR3nt: TGTGCCTGTAGTATTGGGACAGGGATACCGGGTGCCAACGTCCTGACTTTC; CDR3aa: CACSIGTGIPGANVLTF
j_gene: TRBJ1-1; v_gene: TRBV28; d_gene: NA; abundance: many; CDR3nt: TGTGCCAGTCTGGCCCGGTCCGAAGCTTTCTTT; CDR3aa: CASLARSEAFF
j_gene: TRBJ1-2; v_gene: TRBV5-6; d_gene: NA; abundance: NA; CDR3nt: TGTGCCAGCAGCTTGGTGGGCAGGCTCTATTGCTACACCTTC; CDR3aa: CASSLVGRLYCYTF
j_gene: TRBJ2-7; v_gene: TRBV6-1; d_gene: NA; abundance: NA; CDR3nt: TGTGCCAGCATTGAGGGTCCGACCTACGAGCAGTACTTC; CDR3aa: CASIEGPTYEQYF
j_gene: TRBJ2-7; v_gene: TRBV6-1; d_gene: TRBD1; abundance: NA; CDR3nt: TGTGCCAGCAGTGCGGAGGACAGGTTATCCTACGAGCAGTACTTC; CDR3aa: CASSAEDRLSYEQYF
j_gene: TRBJ2-7; v_gene: TRBV12-3/TRBV12-4; d_gene: NA; abundance: few; CDR3nt: TGTGCCAGCAGTCGTGGACAGTTATACGAGCATTACTTC; CDR3aa: CASSRGQLYEHYF
j_gene: TRBJ1-5; v_gene: TRBV20-1; d_gene: NA; abundance: many; CDR3nt: TGCAGTGCCCTACTGGGGACCGGGGATCAGCCCCAGCATTTT; CDR3aa: CSALLGTGDQPQHF
j_gene: TRBJ2-1; v_gene: TRBV3-1; d_gene: NA; abundance: NA; CDR3nt: TGTGCCAGCAGTCATCTGGGAAGGGGATCGGGTGAGCAGTTCTTC; CDR3aa: CASSHLGRGSGEQFF
j_gene: TRBJ2-1; v_gene: TRBV28; d_gene: NA; abundance: many; CDR3nt: TGTGCCAGCAGTTTCTCTAGTTCCCCGGCCTACAATGAGCAGTTCTTC; CDR3aa: CASSFSSSPAYNEQFF
j_gene: TRBJ2-5; v_gene: TRBV11-2; d_gene: NA; abundance: many; CDR3nt: TGTGCCAGCAGCCATTGGACAGCCAAAACCAAAGAGACCCAGTACTTC; CDR3aa: CASSHWTAKTKETQYF
j_gene: TRBJ1-1; v_gene: TRBV12-3/TRBV12-4; d_gene: TRBD1; abundance: many; CDR3nt: TGTGCCAGCAATTTAGACAGGGCGAACACTGAAGCTTTCTTT; CDR3aa: CASNLDRANTEAFF
j_gene: TRBJ1-1; v_gene: TRBV15; d_gene: NA; abundance: many; CDR3nt: TGTGCCACCAGCAGAGATAGAGGATTCTCTGAAGCTTTCTTT; CDR3aa: CATSRDRGFSEAFF